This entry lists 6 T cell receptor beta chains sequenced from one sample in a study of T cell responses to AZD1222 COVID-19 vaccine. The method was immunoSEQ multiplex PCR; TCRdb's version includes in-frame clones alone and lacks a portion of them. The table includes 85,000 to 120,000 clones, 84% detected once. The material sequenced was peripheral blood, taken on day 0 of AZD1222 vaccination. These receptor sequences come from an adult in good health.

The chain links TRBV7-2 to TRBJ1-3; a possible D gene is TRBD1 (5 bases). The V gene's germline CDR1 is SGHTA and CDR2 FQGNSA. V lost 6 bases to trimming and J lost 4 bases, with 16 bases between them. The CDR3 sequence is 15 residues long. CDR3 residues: CASRSSGGRGNTIYF. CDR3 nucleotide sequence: TGTGCCAGCAGGAGTTCGGGGGGAAGAGGAAACACCATATATTTT. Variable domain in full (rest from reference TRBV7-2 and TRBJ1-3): GAGVSQSPSNKVTEKGKDVELRCDPISGHTALYWYRQSLGQGLEFLIYFQGNSAPDKSGLPSDRFSAERTGGSVSTLTIQRTQQEDSAVYLCASRSSGGRGNTIYFGEGSWLTVV.

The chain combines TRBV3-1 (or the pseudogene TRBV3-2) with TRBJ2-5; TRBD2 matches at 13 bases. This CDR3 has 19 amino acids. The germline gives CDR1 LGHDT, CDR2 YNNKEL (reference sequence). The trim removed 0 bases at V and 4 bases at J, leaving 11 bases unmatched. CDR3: CASSQDSTSGRDYRETQYF. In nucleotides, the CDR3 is TGTGCCAGCAGCCAAGATAGTACTAGCGGGAGGGATTATCGAGAGACCCAGTACTTC.

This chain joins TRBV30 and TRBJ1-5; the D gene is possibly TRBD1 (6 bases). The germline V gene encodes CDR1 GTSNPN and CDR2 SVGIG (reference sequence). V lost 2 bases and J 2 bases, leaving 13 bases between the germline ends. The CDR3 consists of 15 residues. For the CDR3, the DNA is TGTGCCTGGAGTCACGGGACATGGGGCAATCAGCCCCAGCATTTT. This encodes CAWSHGTWGNQPQHF.

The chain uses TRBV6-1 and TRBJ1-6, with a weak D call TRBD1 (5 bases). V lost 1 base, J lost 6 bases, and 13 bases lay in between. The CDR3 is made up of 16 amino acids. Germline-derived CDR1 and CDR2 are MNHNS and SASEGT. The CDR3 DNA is TGTGCCAGCAGTGAAGGTCTGGACACCTTTAATTCACCCCTCCACTTT. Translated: CASSEGLDTFNSPLHF.

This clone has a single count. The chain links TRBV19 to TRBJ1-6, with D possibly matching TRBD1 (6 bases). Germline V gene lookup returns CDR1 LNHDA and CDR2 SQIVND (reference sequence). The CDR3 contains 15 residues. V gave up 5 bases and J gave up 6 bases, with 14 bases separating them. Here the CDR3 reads CASSLRTVSNSPLHF. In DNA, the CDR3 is TGTGCCAGTAGTCTCCGGACAGTTTCTAATTCACCCCTCCACTTT. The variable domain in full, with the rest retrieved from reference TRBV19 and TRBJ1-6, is DGGITQSPKYLFRKEGQNVTLSCEQNLNHDAMYWYRQDPGQGLRLIYYSQIVNDFQKGDIAEGYSVSREKKESFPLTVTSAQKNPTAFYLCASSLRTVSNSPLHFGNGTRLTVT.

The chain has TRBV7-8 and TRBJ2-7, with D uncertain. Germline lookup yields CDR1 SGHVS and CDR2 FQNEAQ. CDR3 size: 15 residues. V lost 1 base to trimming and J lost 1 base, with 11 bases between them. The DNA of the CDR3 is TGTGCCAGCAGCTTAGTCGGGCGAAAATCCTACGAGCAGTACGTC. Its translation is CASSLVGRKSYEQYV.